Sequencing of this T cell receptor (beta chain) was carried out in a study of pediatric ulcerative colitis. About the study: Ulcerative colitis patients had pancolitis or left-sided colitis, with confirming histology.

Germline CDR1 reads SGHAT; CDR2 reads FQNNGV. CDR3 length: 12 residues. The V end was cut by 5 bases, the J end by 7 bases, with 9 bases between. General study results and limits: A couple of rectal clonotypes were found only in ulcerative colitis patients, all of them. Rectal repertoires separated controls, mild-moderate and acute severe colitis.

The survey-level immunoSEQ assay was used. The assay was immunoSEQ multiplex PCR, and TCRdb's table has in-frame clones only and misses some. In the table there are roughly 64,000 clones, approximately 87% of which are singletons. Of note for this clone: Its antigen is not known.

This chain connects TRBV11-2 to TRBJ1-3, with D possibly TRBD1 on 5 matching bases. The source is a boy aged 5-17 years with severe ulcerative colitis. Sequences were obtained from blood. The CDR3 region has the DNA TGTGCCAGCAGCGCCCAGGGCAACACCATATATTTT. Its translation is CASSAQGNTIYF.